This entry is about one TCR beta chain. The data originate from a study of T cell changes during pregnancy in multiple sclerosis. Data came from immunoSEQ multiplex PCR; TCRdb stores just in-frame clones and leaves some out. Here the sample spans 60,000 to 85,000 clones, around 92% being singletons. The V gene lost 1 base and the J gene lost 2 bases, with 9 bases spanning the gap. Per germline, CDR1 SGHTA and CDR2 FQGNSA. The CDR3 contains 14 residues. Material: peripheral blood, obtained in the second trimester of pregnancy. The receptor was derived from a female donor in good health, enrolled as a control in a pregnancy study. The chain carries TRBV7-2 and TRBJ2-7, with no clear D. CDR3 sequence (DNA): TGTGCCAGCAGCTTAGAGTCCCTAACCTACGAGCAGTACTTC. The encoded protein is CASSLESLTYEQYF.